The 23 T cell receptor beta chains given below trace back to one sample, sequenced in a study of shared clonotypes between healthy human individuals. The repertoire was sequenced with immunoSEQ multiplex PCR; TCRdb's copy has only in-frame clones and lacks some. The sample yields roughly 1,500,000 clones, approximately 98.5% seen once. Sequencing was performed on naive CD4+ T cells sorted from blood. The subset: CD45RA+ positively selected. All receptors derive from a man aged 25-45 years in good health.

This clone has just one count. The chain carries TRBV5-1 and TRBJ2-3, with 7 bases that match TRBD2. V gave up 4 bases and J gave up 6 bases; unmatched junction bases: 14. CDR1 is SGHRS, CDR2 YFSETQ, per germline. This CDR3 contains 16 residues. The CDR3 region is CASSPGLRGENDTQYF. The DNA for the CDR3 is TGCGCCAGCAGCCCCGGCCTTCGGGGGGAGAACGATACGCAGTATTTT.

The V gene is TRBV6-4, the J gene TRBJ2-7, with TRBD2 identical over 10 bases. There are 15 residues in the CDR3. V lost 3 bases, J lost 5 bases, and 7 bases stayed unmatched. Germline V CDR1 and CDR2: MRHNA, SNTAGT. The DNA for the CDR3 is TGTGCCAGCAGTGATACTAGCGGGGACATACACGAGCAGTACTTC. The encoded protein is CASSDTSGDIHEQYF.

The chain employs TRBV7-9 and TRBJ2-1; 9 positions match TRBD1. V trimming: 5 bases; J trimming: 4 bases; junction bases outside the gene matches: 15. Germline V CDR1 and CDR2: SEHNR, FQNEAQ (reference sequence). CDR3 length: 18 amino acids. DNA for the CDR3: TGTGCCAGCAGCGACCGGGACAGGGTCACGGCGGGATACAATGAGCAGTTCTTC. This gives the protein CASSDRDRVTAGYNEQFF.

The chain couples TRBV9 to TRBJ2-1; 9 nucleotides line up with TRBD2. The CDR3 runs to 16 residues. The trim removed 4 bases at V and 4 bases at J, leaving 9 bases unmatched. CDR1 and CDR2 from the germline V gene are SGDLS and YYNGEE. The DNA of the CDR3 is TGTGCCAGCAGCTACTATAGCGGGAGAATTTACAATGAGCAGTTCTTC. Translating it yields CASSYYSGRIYNEQFF.

This chain links TRBV28 with TRBJ1-2; 7 nucleotides align to TRBD1. V trimming: 6 bases; J trimming: 7 bases; junction bases outside the gene matches: 8. Germline CDR1 is MDHEN and CDR2 is SYDVKM. This CDR3 has 13 amino acids. The CDR3 here is CASSPRTGRGYTF. DNA for the CDR3: TGTGCCAGCAGCCCCCGGACAGGCCGTGGCTACACCTTC.

Concerning this clone itself: At the DNA level, this CDR3 is encoded by other sequences in the same sample as well. The chain combines TRBV9 with TRBJ2-7, with TRBD1 matching 7 bases. The ends lost 0 bases at V and 3 bases at J; junction bases unmatched: 3. The CDR3 contains 14 residues. Germline CDR1 reads SGDLS; CDR2 reads YYNGEE. The CDR3 nucleotides read TGTGCCAGCAGCGTAGGGGGACAGAACTACGAGCAGTACTTC. Translation: CASSVGGQNYEQYF.

In this sample, this clone turned up once. The gene calls are TRBV9 and TRBJ2-5, with 11 bases identical to TRBD1. This CDR3 region has 15 residues. Germline-derived CDR1 and CDR2 are SGDLS and YYNGEE. V dropped 5 bases and J dropped 4; count of bases not matched to a gene: 7. The CDR3 bases are TGTGCCAGCAGTATCGGGACAGGGGGTTTAGAGACCCAGTACTTC. Amino acid sequence: CASSIGTGGLETQYF.

A remark on this clone: This same CDR3 is encoded by further DNA sequences in the sample. J is TRBJ1-1 and V is TRBV6-5; D remains unclear. The germline gives CDR1 MNHEY, CDR2 SVGAGI. The CDR3 contains 14 residues. The V and J ends lost 0 bases and 0 bases respectively, with 5 bases between them. CDR3 bases: TGTGCCAGCAGTTACTCGAGGTTGAACACTGAAGCTTTCTTT. It codes for CASSYSRLNTEAFF.

The CDR3 DNA sequence: TGTGCCAGCAGCCTTACCGGGACTAGCGGGATATCTGAGCAGTTCTTC. Residues: CASSLTGTSGISEQFF. This sequence joins TRBV9 and TRBJ2-1; 13 bases are a match to TRBD2. Trimming cost V 4 bases and J 9 bases; bases outside gene matches: 10. The germline gives CDR1 SGDLS, CDR2 YYNGEE. The CDR3 runs to 16 residues.

The chain joins TRBV4-1 to TRBJ2-3; 8 nucleotides agree with TRBD1. With 0 bases clipped from V and 3 bases from J, the junction kept 8 bases outside the gene matches. CDR1 and CDR2 (germline): MGHRA, YSYEKL. This CDR3 comprises 17 residues. CDR3 coding DNA: TGCGCCAGCAGCCAAGATGGGACAGGTTCGGTGACAGATACGCAGTATTTT. This encodes CASSQDGTGSVTDTQYF.

The chain has TRBV7-9 and TRBJ1-3; the D gene is possibly TRBD1 (6 bases). Germline V gene lookup returns CDR1 SEHNR and CDR2 FQNEAQ (reference sequence). The V and J ends lost 1 base and 0 bases respectively, with 19 bases between them. CDR3 length equals 19 residues. CDR3 region: CASSLVKFGQRVSGNTIYF. The CDR3 DNA follows: TGTGCCAGCAGCTTAGTGAAGTTCGGACAGCGGGTCTCTGGAAACACCATATATTTT. Together with reference TRBV7-9 and TRBJ1-3, the CDR3 gives the full variable domain: DTGVSQNPRHKITKRGQNVTFRCDPISEHNRLYWYRQTLGQGPEFLTYFQNEAQLEKSRLLSDRFSAERPKGSFSTLEIQRTEQGDSAMYLCASSLVKFGQRVSGNTIYFGEGSWLTVV.

The genes are TRBV15 and TRBJ2-3; D remains ambiguous. This CDR3 has 16 amino acids. Per germline, CDR1 LNHNV and CDR2 YYDKDF (reference sequence). V was cut by 0 bases and J by 1 base, with 11 bases left in between. The CDR3 sequence: CATSRDQHPRTDTQYF. The CDR3 DNA follows: TGTGCCACCAGCAGAGATCAGCATCCACGCACAGATACGCAGTATTTT.

The CDR3 sequence is CASSPRGDRADTQYF. CDR3 bases: TGTGCCAGTAGTCCGCGGGGGGACAGGGCAGATACGCAGTATTTT. J is TRBJ2-3 and V is TRBV19; the D gene is possibly TRBD1 (9 bases). CDR3 length equals 15 residues. V was trimmed by 5 bases and J by 4 bases, leaving 16 bases between them. Germline lookup yields CDR1 LNHDA and CDR2 SQIVND (reference sequence).

The CDR3 is CASSPAGRLNEQFF. The CDR3 DNA reads as TGCGCCAGCAGCCCCGCCGGGCGCCTCAATGAGCAGTTCTTC. The V gene is TRBV5-1, the J gene TRBJ2-1; D is undetermined. V was pared by 4 bases and J by 6 bases, with 14 bases between. This CDR3 is built from 14 residues. Germline-derived CDR1 and CDR2 are SGHRS and YFSETQ.

The chain employs TRBV19 and TRBJ1-5; 8 nucleotides match TRBD1. Trimming removed 7 bases from V and 0 bases from J; junction bases left unmatched: 5. The CDR3 loop spans 15 amino acids. The germline CDR1 and CDR2 sequences are LNHDA and SQIVND (reference sequence). The DNA of the CDR3 is TGTGCCAGTAACACGGGACAGGATAGCAATCAGCCCCAGCATTTT. Amino acid sequence: CASNTGQDSNQPQHF.

This chain connects TRBV5-1 to TRBJ1-3; 8 bases are a match to TRBD1. Germline assignment: CDR1 SGHRS and CDR2 YFSETQ. The CDR3 loop spans 16 amino acids. Unmatched junction bases numbered 3, after V lost 1 base and J lost 0 bases. The CDR3 region is CASSLQGASSGNTIYF. In DNA form, the CDR3 reads TGCGCCAGCAGCTTGCAGGGGGCCTCCTCTGGAAACACCATATATTTT.

The rearrangement uses TRBV18 and TRBJ1-3, with D possibly TRBD1 on 5 matching bases. The CDR3 extends over 15 amino acids. V was pared by 3 bases and J by 0 bases, with 9 bases between. Germline CDR1 reads KGHSH; CDR2 reads LQKENI. This CDR3 reads CASSPPRGSGNTIYF. CDR3 in DNA: TGTGCCAGCTCACCCCCGAGGGGCTCTGGAAACACCATATATTTT.

The gene calls are TRBV5-5 and TRBJ2-7, with TRBD1 matching 9 bases. CDR3 length: 14 residues. V was pared by 4 bases and J by 2 bases, with 4 bases of the junction left unmatched. From germline, CDR1 is SGHKS and CDR2 YYEKEE (reference sequence). Written as DNA, the CDR3 is TGTGCCAGCAGCAACACAGGGGGCCCCTACGAGCAGTACTTC. Translated, it gives CASSNTGGPYEQYF.

This chain uses TRBV7-8 with TRBJ2-7; D ambiguous. This CDR3 spans 16 amino acids. Germline V gives CDR1 SGHVS, CDR2 FQNEAQ. V dropped 4 bases and J dropped 3 bases, with 19 bases sitting between them. CDR3 residues: CASSSLAAGVGYEQYF. The CDR3 nucleotides read TGTGCCAGCAGCTCCCTCGCCGCCGGAGTGGGCTACGAGCAGTACTTC.

This chain joins TRBV4-2 and TRBJ2-3; 11 nucleotides match TRBD2. Germline V lookup: CDR1 LGHNA, CDR2 YNFKEQ. The CDR3 length is 17 residues. Trimming removed 1 base from V and 1 base from J; junction bases left unmatched: 4. CDR3 sequence (DNA): TGTGCCAGCAGCCAAGTCTCGGGACTAGCGGGCACAGATACGCAGTATTTT. It translates to CASSQVSGLAGTDTQYF.

The chain couples TRBV7-2 to TRBJ2-5, with 7 nucleotides matching TRBD1. V was pared by 5 bases and J by 1 base, with 4 bases of the junction left unmatched. The CDR3 consists of 14 residues. The germline V gene encodes CDR1 SGHTA and CDR2 FQGNSA. The chain's CDR3 is CASSQGTAQETQYF. CDR3 DNA: TGTGCCAGCAGCCAAGGGACAGCCCAAGAGACCCAGTACTTC.

This chain uses TRBV7-9 with TRBJ2-3; 7 positions match TRBD2. The CDR3 loop spans 16 amino acids. J gave up 2 bases and V 5 bases, and 10 bases lay outside the gene matches. CDR1 is SEHNR, CDR2 FQNEAQ, per germline (reference sequence). DNA for the CDR3: TGTGCCAGCAGCCCCCTCGGGCTAGCGGTCACAGATACGCAGTATTTT. Protein: CASSPLGLAVTDTQYF.

The J gene is TRBJ2-7, the V gene TRBV9; 11 positions match TRBD2. The germline gives CDR1 SGDLS, CDR2 YYNGEE. The CDR3 loop spans 14 amino acids. Germline trimming cut 0 bases from V and 4 bases from J; bases unmatched to any gene: 0. The CDR3 bases are TGTGCCAGCAGCGTAGCTAGCGGGAGGTACGAGCAGTACTTC. Residues: CASSVASGRYEQYF.